The clone carrying this TCR beta chain is categorized as medium-sized. V lost 7 bases, J lost 2 bases, and 10 bases lay in between. There are 13 residues in the CDR3. From germline, CDR1 is MNHEY and CDR2 SMNVEV (reference sequence). As for time point: sample taken at primary tumor resection. The donors, about 78 patients with untreated early-stage non-small cell lung cancer, provided the samples. Without sorting, whole RNA was sequenced from tumor, nontumor lung or frozen PBMC. The data derive from a study of spatial heterogeneity in lung cancer. Whole-study context: Detection consistently yielded more beta chains than alpha chains.

A unique molecular identifier was attached to every TCR cDNA molecule. One entry per CDR3 protein results from TCRdb running MiXCR on the 5' RACE reads. This sample has about 6,000 distinct CDR3 sequences, with 15% to 20% found just once. The V call is TRBV27, the J call TRBJ2-3; D might be TRBD1 or TRBD2, each matching 5 bases. The sequence was collected from a male donor with early-stage non-small cell lung cancer. Material: normal lung tissue next to the tumor, obtained at surgery. Written as DNA, the CDR3 is TGTGCCAGCACGGGACGGCCCACAGATACGCAGTATTTT. This codes for CASTGRPTDTQYF.